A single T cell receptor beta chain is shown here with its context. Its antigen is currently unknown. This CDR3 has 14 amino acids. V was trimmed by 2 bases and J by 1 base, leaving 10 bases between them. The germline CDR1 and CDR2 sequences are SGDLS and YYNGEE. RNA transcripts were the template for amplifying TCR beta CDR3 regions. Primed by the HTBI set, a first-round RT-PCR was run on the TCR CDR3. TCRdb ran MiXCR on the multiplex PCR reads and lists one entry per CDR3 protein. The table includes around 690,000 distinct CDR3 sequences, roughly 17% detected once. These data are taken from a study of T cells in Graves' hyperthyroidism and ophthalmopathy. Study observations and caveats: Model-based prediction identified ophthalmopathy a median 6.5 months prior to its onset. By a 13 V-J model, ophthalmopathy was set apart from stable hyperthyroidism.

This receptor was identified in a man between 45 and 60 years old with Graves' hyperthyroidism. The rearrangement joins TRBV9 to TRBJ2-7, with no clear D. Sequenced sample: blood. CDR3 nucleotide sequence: TGTGCCAGCAGCGTCGACTTGGCTTCCTACGAGCAGTACTTC. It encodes CASSVDLASYEQYF.